The present entry profiles one T cell receptor beta chain with its context. The record originates from a study of cytomegalovirus exposure and HLA in healthy donors. The PCR employed 60 Vbeta primers together with 13 Jbeta primers. Here immunoSEQ multiplex PCR was the method, and the copy in TCRdb shows in-frame clones only, minus some. Here the sample spans 210,000 or so clones, around 84% being singletons. Germline-derived CDR1 and CDR2 are LNHDA and SQIVND (reference sequence). The germline V and J ends were trimmed by 5 bases and 0 bases, with 14 bases remaining between them. The CDR3 loop spans 17 amino acids.

The sequencing sample was made of PBMCs. This clonotype was sampled from a girl aged 2 to 9 in good health and CMV-seronegative. The chain is built from TRBV19 and TRBJ1-6; no firm D call. CDR3 residues: CASSPPRRDSYNSPLHF. The CDR3 DNA is TGTGCCAGTAGTCCCCCGAGGCGAGACTCCTATAATTCACCCCTCCACTTT.